This is a list of T cell receptor beta chains from one sample in a study of cytomegalovirus exposure and HLA in healthy donors. Produced via immunoSEQ multiplex PCR; TCRdb's table is partial and in-frame only. The sample includes about 89,000 clones, more than 60% of them seen just once. Sample: PBMCs. The receptors derive from a man aged 25-45 years in good health and CMV-seronegative. The CDR3 runs from the conserved cysteine through the conserved F or W. D genes are given only for firm matches.

j_call	v_call	d_call	cdr3_aa
TRBJ1-5	TRBV5-7	NA	CASSSSRNRVWQPQHF
TRBJ1-2	TRBV14	TRBD1	CASSQVRGLNYGYTF
TRBJ2-3	TRBV7-9	TRBD1	CASSLLAGGPDTQYF
TRBJ1-4	TRBV2	NA	CASRVSGLLGEKLFF
TRBJ2-7	TRBV9	NA	CASGGTDLFF
TRBJ2-7	TRBV5-1	TRBD2	CASSLGLAGAPSSYEQYF
TRBJ2-1	TRBV6-5	TRBD2	CASSYSSGGYEQFF
TRBJ1-6	TRBV28	TRBD1	CASSLWAGGNNSPLHF
TRBJ1-3	TRBV19	TRBD1	CASSVIGQDNTIYF
TRBJ1-2	TRBV28	TRBD1	CASRLDLDRAKGYTF
TRBJ2-5	TRBV11-3	NA	CASSLERQAKETQYF
TRBJ2-2	TRBV9	TRBD2	CASTYSGGAPTGELFF
TRBJ1-5	TRBV4-2	TRBD1	CASSLQGANQPQHF
TRBJ1-5	TRBV7-3	NA	CASSLSRNQPQHF
TRBJ2-2	TRBV10-3	TRBD1	CAIRAGTGGTGELFF
TRBJ1-5	TRBV12-5	NA	CASVLRSEGPRMGNQPQHF
TRBJ1-5	TRBV18	TRBD1	CASSQGAGNQPQHF
TRBJ1-1	TRBV7-6	NA	CASSQGLGVGNTEAFF
TRBJ1-4	TRBV18	TRBD1	CASSPGTGNEKLFF
TRBJ2-7	TRBV7-2	NA	CASSLTGTYEQYF
TRBJ1-2	TRBV18	NA	CASSPPSFSGYTF
TRBJ1-6	TRBV4-1	TRBD1	CASSLGTGDNSPLHF
TRBJ2-2	TRBV5-5	TRBD1	CASSLVIGGSTGELFF
TRBJ1-2	TRBV30	NA	CAWSKDRVYGYTF
TRBJ1-4	TRBV9	TRBD1	CASSGRQGPNEKLFF
TRBJ1-5	TRBV30	TRBD1	CAWSVQPAGTGGYSNQPQHF
TRBJ1-2	TRBV5-1	NA	CASSFFVSAGVYGYTF
TRBJ2-7	TRBV5-1	TRBD1	CASSPTTGVGEQYF
TRBJ2-1	TRBV6-5	NA	CASSYSSEGPYNEQFF
TRBJ2-2	TRBV7-6	NA	CASSRHPNTGELFF
TRBJ1-1	TRBV5-1	TRBD1	CASSLDRGIVNTEAFF
TRBJ2-7	TRBV6-5	NA	CASSSRGEQYF
TRBJ1-2	TRBV6-5	TRBD1	CASNAQGVGDYGYTF
TRBJ2-7	TRBV11-3	NA	CASSLDSISSYEQYF
TRBJ1-1	TRBV4-3	NA	CASSQESDGDTEAFF
TRBJ2-7	TRBV5-8	TRBD1	CASSDTQGAYEQYF
TRBJ1-3	TRBV5-8	NA	CASSLGQLGNTIYF
TRBJ1-1	TRBV19	NA	CASSRQVDTEAFF
TRBJ1-2	TRBV2	NA	CASSEVSGSYGYTF
TRBJ1-2	TRBV9	NA	CASRGTRSNYGYTF
TRBJ2-2	TRBV5-1	TRBD1	CASSAGQEVTGELFF
TRBJ1-1	TRBV5-6	NA	CASSSTRGIEAFF